The rows below give T cell receptor beta chains drawn from one sample of a study of graft-versus-host responses after intestinal transplantation. These receptors are not linked to any known antigen. Measured with immunoSEQ multiplex PCR; TCRdb has only the in-frame clones, and not every one. The table has roughly 75,000 clones, about nine tenths seen once; the top ten hold approximately 0.096%. The sample consisted of unstimulated CD4+ T cells sorted from spleen or lymph node cells, taken before intestinal transplant. The receptors come from a human donor who received an intestinal transplant. Both conserved end residues are part of each CDR3. The D gene is left open where the match is weak. Size is omitted from some rows. Given values are once, few, many or a class for expanded clones.

>TRBJ2-7|TRBV15|-|once
TGTGCCACCAGCAGAGATACCAGGGGGGTCTACGAGCAGTACTTC
CATSRDTRGVYEQYF
>TRBJ2-1|TRBV4-1|TRBD2|-
TGCGCCAGCAGCCAAGTTCGTGGCGGGGGAACGCAGTTCTTC
CASSQVRGGGTQFF
>TRBJ2-7|TRBV4-1|-|-
TGCGCCAGCAGCCAAGCCGGACAGAAGAGCCCCTACGAGCAGTACTTC
CASSQAGQKSPYEQYF
>TRBJ1-1|TRBV7-2|-|-
TGTGCCAGCAGTAAGCTGAACACTGAAGCTTTCTTT
CASSKLNTEAFF
>TRBJ2-7|TRBV7-2|-|once
TGTGCCAGCAGCTTAAAGGCACTAGTAGGGGAGCAGTACTTC
CASSLKALVGEQYF
>TRBJ1-3|TRBV10-1|-|once
TGCGCCAGCAGAAAAGGGACATCTGGAAACACCATATATTTT
CASRKGTSGNTIYF
>TRBJ1-1|TRBV4-1|-|-
TGCGCCAGCAGCCAAGTTAGGGGCCGGGGGGAAGCTTTCTTT
CASSQVRGRGEAFF
>TRBJ1-2|TRBV27|-|-
TGTGCCAGCAGTCGGGGTGTTGGGTATAGCTACACCTTC
CASSRGVGYSYTF
>TRBJ2-3|TRBV4-1|TRBD1|once
TGCGCCAGCAGCCTCGGGACAGCCCGGCTGGATACGCAGTATTTT
CASSLGTARLDTQYF
>TRBJ1-1|TRBV7-2|-|-
TGTGCCAGCAGCTTAACTCGTCTTGAAGCTTTCTTT
CASSLTRLEAFF
>TRBJ2-1|TRBV6-5|TRBD1|-
TGTGCCAGCAGTTACCCGACAGGGCCATACAATGAGCAGTTCTTC
CASSYPTGPYNEQFF
>TRBJ2-1|TRBV4-3|TRBD2|-
TGCGCCAGCAGCCAAGAAACTAGCGGGGGGGCCTACAATGAGCAGTTCTTC
CASSQETSGGAYNEQFF
>TRBJ1-6|TRBV11-2|-|-
TGTGCCAGCAGCTTAGATCACGCTGGGAGCTCCTATAATTCACCCCTCCACTTT
CASSLDHAGSSYNSPLHF
>TRBJ1-2|TRBV4-2|-|-
TGTGCCAGCAGCCAGCCGGGGGGAGCTAACTATGGCTACACCTTC
CASSQPGGANYGYTF
>TRBJ2-6|TRBV2|-|-
TGTGCCAGCAGTGGGACAGCTGGGGCCAACGTCCTGACTTTC
CASSGTAGANVLTF
>TRBJ2-7|TRBV5-1|TRBD2|-
TGCGCCAGCAGCTCATCGACTAGCGGGGGGCTTGGCCACGAGCAGTACTTC
CASSSSTSGGLGHEQYF
>TRBJ1-1|TRBV4-3|-|-
TGCGCCAGCAGCTACCCCGCAGGGGTGAACACTGAAGCTTTCTTT
CASSYPAGVNTEAFF
>TRBJ2-5|TRBV7-9|-|-
TGTGCCAGCAGCTTATCGGTCCGGGAGTACCAAGAGACCCAGTACTTC
CASSLSVREYQETQYF
>TRBJ1-1|TRBV10-3|-|-
TGTGCCACCAGCCACAGAACAGGACAGATGAACACTGAAGCTTTCTTT
CATSHRTGQMNTEAFF
>TRBJ2-6|TRBV29-1|-|-
TGCAGCGTGGAGGATTATTCAGGGGCCAACGTCCTGACTTTC
CSVEDYSGANVLTF
>TRBJ2-4|TRBV12-5|TRBD1|-
TGTGCTAGTGGGACGGGACAGGTCGAAGCCAAAAACATTCAGTACTTC
CASGTGQVEAKNIQYF
>TRBJ2-5|TRBV5-4|-|-
TGTGCCAGCAGCTTGGACGGCAGGGCGGTAGAGACCCAGTACTTC
CASSLDGRAVETQYF
>TRBJ1-4|TRBV2|-|-
TGTGCCAGCAGTGAACTAGCAAACCCCGAAAAACTGTTTTTT
CASSELANPEKLFF
>TRBJ1-1|TRBV15|-|-
TGTGCCACCAGCAGATCGCGTCAAAGTTTAATCGATTTT
CATSRSRQSLIDF
>TRBJ2-7|TRBV10-3|TRBD2|-
TGTGCCATCAGTGAGACACGGCGGGGGGAATCCTACGAGCAGTACTTC
CAISETRRGESYEQYF
>TRBJ2-3|TRBV9|-|-
TGTGCCAGCAGCCCTGGGCGGGCCCCCACAGATACGCAGTATTTT
CASSPGRAPTDTQYF
>TRBJ1-1|TRBV11-2|TRBD1|-
TGTGCCAGCAGATTACAGGGGCTGTTCGTCACTGAAGCTTTCTTT
CASRLQGLFVTEAFF
>TRBJ1-2|TRBV6-1|-|-
TGTGCCAGCACCGAGGGTTGGGCTAACTATGGCTACACCTTC
CASTEGWANYGYTF
>TRBJ2-5|TRBV5-1|TRBD1|-
TGCGCCAGCAGCCTGGCAGGGGGCCGGTCAGGGGAGACCCAGTACTTC
CASSLAGGRSGETQYF
>TRBJ2-2|TRBV19|TRBD2|-
TGTGCCAGTAGTATAATATCGCTAGCGGGTATAGCCGGGGAGCTGTTTTTT
CASSIISLAGIAGELFF
>TRBJ2-7|TRBV19|-|-
TGTGCCAGTAGTAAATATGGGCCCGCAGGGACCTACGAGCAGTACTTC
CASSKYGPAGTYEQYF
>TRBJ2-1|TRBV7-2|TRBD2|-
TGTGCCAGCAGCCCCGGGACTAGGGGGTACAATGAGCAGTTCTTC
CASSPGTRGYNEQFF
>TRBJ1-5|TRBV7-2|-|once
TGTGCCAGCAGCTTAGGACAGGCAGAGAATCAGCCCCAGCATTTT
CASSLGQAENQPQHF
>TRBJ2-1|TRBV5-6|TRBD2|-
TGTGCCAGCAGCTTGACGCCTAGCGGGGAGGCCGAGCAGTTCTTC
CASSLTPSGEAEQFF
>TRBJ1-1|TRBV5-1|TRBD1|-
TGCGCCAGCAGCTTCCCCCCGGGACAGGGATCAACTGAAGCTTTCTTT
CASSFPPGQGSTEAFF
>TRBJ2-7|TRBV7-2|TRBD2|-
TGTGCCAGCAGCTTAACGGGGGGGGACGAGCAGTACTTC
CASSLTGGDEQYF
>TRBJ2-2|TRBV29-1|TRBD2|once
TGCAGCGTGGAGGGGGCGGGGGGGCAGACCGGGGAGCTGTTTTTT
CSVEGAGGQTGELFF
>TRBJ2-2|TRBV4-3|-|once
TGCGCCAGCAGCCAAGAAGCAGGAATAAACACCGGGGAGCTGTTTTTT
CASSQEAGINTGELFF
>TRBJ1-6|TRBV2|-|once
TGTGCCAGCAGTTCCCAGGGGAATTCACCCCTCCACTTT
CASSSQGNSPLHF
>TRBJ1-4|TRBV6-5|-|-
TGTGCCAGCAGACGCCGCGGAGGTAATGAAAAACTGTTTTTT
CASRRRGGNEKLFF
>TRBJ1-1|TRBV29-1|-|-
TGCAGCGTTGAACCAGGGAACACTGAAGCTTTCTTT
CSVEPGNTEAFF
>TRBJ2-7|TRBV4-3|TRBD2|once
TGCGCCAGCAGCCAAGATCGATTAGCGGGGATAAACGAGCAGTACTTC
CASSQDRLAGINEQYF
>TRBJ2-2|TRBV5-6|-|-
TGTGCCAGCAGCTGGAGAGGGGGTACCACCGGGGAGCTGTTTTTT
CASSWRGGTTGELFF
>TRBJ2-3|TRBV2|TRBD2|-
TGTGCCAGCAGTGATATTTTCGGGGGGGATAGCACAGATACGCAGTATTTT
CASSDIFGGDSTDTQYF
>TRBJ2-3|TRBV5-6|TRBD2|-
TGTGCCAGCAGCTCCACGGGAGGGCTGACAGATACGCAGTATTTT
CASSSTGGLTDTQYF